This is a list of T cell receptor beta chains from one sample in a study of CD8 T cells in Susac syndrome. MiXCR was run by TCRdb on the immunoSEQ multiplex PCR reads, yielding one entry per CDR3 protein. The sample lists 200,000 to 250,000 distinct CDR3 sequences, 90% to 95% occurring once. The sequenced sample consisted of CD4+ T cells from PBMCs. The receptor source for this set is a human donor with multiple sclerosis. Both conserved end residues are part of each CDR3. D genes are given only for firm matches.

J: TRBJ2-2; D: NA; V: TRBV20-1; DNA: TGCAGTGCTAGAGATCACGGCACCGGGGAGCTGTTTTTT; CDR3: CSARDHGTGELFF
J: TRBJ1-1; D: NA; V: TRBV7-9; DNA: TGTGCCAGCAGCTTCTCGAGGGACCCGAACACTGAAGCTTTCTTT; CDR3: CASSFSRDPNTEAFF
J: TRBJ2-3; D: NA; V: TRBV20-1; DNA: TGCAGTGCTACCCGGGACAACCCTAGCACAGATACGCAGTATTTT; CDR3: CSATRDNPSTDTQYF
J: TRBJ1-2; D: NA; V: TRBV29-1; DNA: TGCAGCGTCGTCCCCGGAGGGTGGGACGGCTACACCTTC; CDR3: CSVVPGGWDGYTF
J: TRBJ2-5; D: TRBD2; V: TRBV6-1; DNA: TGTGCCAGCAGTGAAGCGCGAGGACTAGCGCTTCATAGACAAGAGACCCAGTACTTC; CDR3: CASSEARGLALHRQETQYF
J: TRBJ2-2; D: NA; V: TRBV6-1; DNA: TGTGCCAGCAGTCCCCCGGGGAGCGGCACCGGGGAGCTGTTTTTT; CDR3: CASSPPGSGTGELFF
J: TRBJ2-2; D: NA; V: TRBV5-1; DNA: TGCGCCAGCAGCTTTAGCAGAACGAACACCGGGGAGCTGTTTTTT; CDR3: CASSFSRTNTGELFF
J: TRBJ2-6; D: TRBD1; V: TRBV28; DNA: TGTGCCAGCAGCCTGGGGTTTAGGGGGCAGGTCTCTGGGGCCAACGTCCTGACTTTC; CDR3: CASSLGFRGQVSGANVLTF
J: TRBJ1-5; D: TRBD1; V: TRBV7-9; DNA: TGTGCCAGCAGCCCCCTGACAGGGACGAAGCCCCAGCATTTT; CDR3: CASSPLTGTKPQHF
J: TRBJ1-3; D: NA; V: TRBV19; DNA: TGTGCCAGTAGCTGGGGTGTAGGACCCTCTGGAAACACCATATATTTT; CDR3: CASSWGVGPSGNTIYF
J: TRBJ2-1; D: NA; V: TRBV7-9; DNA: TGTGCCAGCAGCTTAGTTGGACGTGCCGCCTACAATGAGCAGTTCTTC; CDR3: CASSLVGRAAYNEQFF